This section outlines one T cell receptor beta chain sequence together with its context. As yet, its antigen is unknown. The entry originates in a study of shared clonotypes between healthy human individuals. Whole-study findings and limits: Blood was the sole source, and tissue repertoires probably differ.

Germline CDR1 is MDHEN and CDR2 is SYDVKM. Trimming left V 5 bases short and J 0 bases short, with 11 bases between. The CDR3 runs to 15 residues. TCRdb's table, derived via immunoSEQ multiplex PCR, lists solely in-frame clones and lacks some. The repertoire includes roughly 1,100,000 clones, more than 60% of them detected once, and over 1.3% sits in the top ten. The chain joins TRBV28 to TRBJ2-1; D possibly uses TRBD1 or TRBD2 (5 bases each). This TCR was recovered from a young man in good health. Specimen: memory CD4+ T cells sorted from blood. Subset of the sample: CD45RA-negative fraction. CDR3 nucleotide sequence: TGTGCCAGCAGTCGGGACCCTAGCTCCTACAATGAGCAGTTCTTC. Protein sequence: CASSRDPSSYNEQFF.